This T cell receptor beta chain appears in the sequencing data of a study of hypomethylating agent response in myelodysplastic syndrome. Sequencing was performed with immunoSEQ multiplex PCR; in TCRdb, only in-frame clones are kept and a portion is missing. Here the sample spans about 3,500 clones, roughly four fifths being singletons. The CDR3 runs 12 residues. Trimming shortened V by 6 bases and J by 3 bases, and 9 bases separated the two germline ends. CDR1 is MNHEY and CDR2 is SVGAGI in the germline V gene. This TCR was recovered from a human donor with myelodysplastic syndrome. The chain employs TRBV6-5 and TRBJ2-7; D remains unclear. Sequenced here: bone marrow, sampled before or after starting hypomethylating agent treatment for myelodysplastic syndrome (not recorded which). The CDR3 coding sequence is TGTGCCAGCAGCCAGGACGGCTACGAGCAGTACTTC. Translating gives CASSQDGYEQYF.